This is a list of T cell receptor beta chains from one sample in a study of neurological immune-mediated disorders. MiXCR, applied by TCRdb to the 5' RACE reads, yields one record per CDR3 protein. The sample yields more than 45,000 distinct CDR3 sequences, around 2.3% seen once. The sequencing input was PBMCs. All receptors derive from a man between 50 and 59 years old with multiple sclerosis. The CDR3 runs from the conserved cysteine through the conserved F or W. A D gene is named only where the DNA matches it firmly. The size of a clone is reported for some rows only, either as once, few or many, or as a class for expanded clones.

TGTGCCAGCACCACGGGGGGTAGTAGCACCGGGGAGCTGTTTTTT CASTTGGSSTGELFF TRBJ2-2 TRBV28 TRBD2 many
TGTGCCAGCAGTACGGACAGGGGCACCTACAATGAGCAGTTCTTC CASSTDRGTYNEQFF TRBJ2-1 TRBV28 TRBD1 many
TGCGCCAGCAGCCCTAACCCAGGGGTCCGTCAGCCCCAGCATTTT CASSPNPGVRQPQHF TRBJ1-5 TRBV4-1 . many
TGTGCCAGCAGTCAACGACCGATTAACTATGGCTACACCTTC CASSQRPINYGYTF TRBJ1-2 TRBV12-3/TRBV12-4 . many
TGTGCCAGCAGTACCTCCCACACAGATACGCAGTATTTT CASSTSHTDTQYF TRBJ2-3 TRBV12-3/TRBV12-4 . many
TGCAGCGTTGATAGACAGGCCACCGGGGAGCTGTTTTTT CSVDRQATGELFF TRBJ2-2 TRBV29-1 . many
TGTGCCAGCAGTTTATCCGGCCAGGGTAATTCAACCCTCAACTTT CASSLSGQGNSTLNF TRBJ1-6 TRBV12-3/TRBV12-4 . .
TGCAGCGTTGATGTGGCGCGGTATGGCTACACCTTC CSVDVARYGYTF TRBJ1-2 TRBV29-1 . many
TGTGCCATCCCAGCGGCCTATGGCTACACCTTC CAIPAAYGYTF TRBJ1-2 TRBV6-6 . many
TGCGCCAGCAGCGGAACAGGGGGTAACTATGGCTACACCTTC CASSGTGGNYGYTF TRBJ1-2 TRBV5-1 TRBD1 many
TGTGCCAGCAGCGTAGGGACAGCCGCAGAGACCCAGTACTTC CASSVGTAAETQYF TRBJ2-5 TRBV9 . many
TGCAGTGCTAGGGGTGCGGGGAGGGGGTACACAGATACGCAGTATTTT CSARGAGRGYTDTQYF TRBJ2-3 TRBV20-1 . many
TGCAGTGCCCTCGTTGGGGCTAGCACAGATACGCAGTATTTT CSALVGASTDTQYF TRBJ2-3 TRBV20-1 . many
TGCGCCAGCAGCCCCGCGGGACAGGGGGCGCGAAACACTGAAGCTTTCTTT CASSPAGQGARNTEAFF TRBJ1-1 TRBV5-1 TRBD1 many
TGTGCCAGCAGCTTCCAAGCAGGGAACACCGGGGAGCTGTTTTTT CASSFQAGNTGELFF TRBJ2-2 TRBV7-9 . many
TGTGCCAGCAGCGTGGGACCACTCGACGAGACCCAGTACTTC CASSVGPLDETQYF TRBJ2-5 TRBV9 . many